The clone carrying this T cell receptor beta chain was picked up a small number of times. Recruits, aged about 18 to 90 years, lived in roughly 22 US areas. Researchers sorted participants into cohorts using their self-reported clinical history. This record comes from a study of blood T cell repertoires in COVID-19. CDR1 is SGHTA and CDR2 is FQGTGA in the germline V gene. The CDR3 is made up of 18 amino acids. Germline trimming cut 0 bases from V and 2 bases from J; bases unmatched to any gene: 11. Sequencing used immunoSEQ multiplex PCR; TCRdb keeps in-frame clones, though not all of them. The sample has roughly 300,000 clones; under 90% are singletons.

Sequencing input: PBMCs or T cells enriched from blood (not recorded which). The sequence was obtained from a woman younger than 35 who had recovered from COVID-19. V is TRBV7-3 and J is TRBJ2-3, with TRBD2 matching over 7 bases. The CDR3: CASSLTKSGGIVTDTQYF. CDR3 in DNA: TGTGCCAGCAGCTTAACGAAGTCGGGGGGAATAGTCACAGATACGCAGTATTTT.